The rows below give T cell receptor beta chains drawn from one sample of a study of blood T cell repertoires in COVID-19. The protocol was immunoSEQ multiplex PCR, while the TCRdb copy is restricted to in-frame clones and leaves out a portion. The table shows more than 250,000 clones, with approximately 85% occurring only once. Sequenced input: peripheral blood. The receptors here all came from a woman aged 45-59 years with acute or convalescent COVID-19. Each CDR3 is given without its conserved first and last residue. D genes are given only for firm matches.

cdr3_aa d_call j_call v_call
ASSFLGLAGVVDTQY TRBD2 TRBJ2-3 TRBV28
ATSDAGLQGLDEQF . TRBJ2-1 TRBV24-1
ASSRDFSYNEQF . TRBJ2-1 TRBV5-1
ASSPPTGREQF TRBD1 TRBJ2-1 TRBV7-9
ASSESAGVSNQPQH . TRBJ1-5 TRBV10-1
ASSFQGLSTEAF . TRBJ1-1 TRBV7-6
ASSQEGDTEAF . TRBJ1-1 TRBV19
ASSRSLSGVAYEQY TRBD2 TRBJ2-7 TRBV7-9
ASSQTVGNTIY . TRBJ1-3 TRBV7-9
ASTPITPEDNHSGANVLT . TRBJ2-6 TRBV21-1
ASKMEPSNQPQH . TRBJ1-5 TRBV5-1
ASSQDMDKVS . TRBJ2-7 TRBV14
ASSHTGTGVVGELF TRBD1 TRBJ2-2 TRBV7-6
ASSGLGTVPGELF TRBD1 TRBJ2-2 TRBV18
ASSLGLAGVHEQY TRBD2 TRBJ2-7 TRBV7-2
ATSKSISYTEAF . TRBJ1-1 TRBV15